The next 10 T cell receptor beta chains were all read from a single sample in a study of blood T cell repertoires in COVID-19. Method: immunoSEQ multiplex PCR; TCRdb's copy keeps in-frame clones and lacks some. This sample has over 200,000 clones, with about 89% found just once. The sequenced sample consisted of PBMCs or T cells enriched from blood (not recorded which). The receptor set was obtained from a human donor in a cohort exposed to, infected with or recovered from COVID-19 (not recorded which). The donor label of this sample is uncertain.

CDR3 in DNA: TGTGCCAGTAGTATGTGGGGGGGGTATCAGCCCCAGCATTTT. It is translated as CASSMWGGYQPQHF. The V gene is TRBV19, the J gene TRBJ1-5; D might be TRBD1 (5 bases). The V gene's germline CDR1 is LNHDA and CDR2 SQIVND (reference sequence). Trimming pared 3 bases from V and 5 bases from J, leaving 11 bases between. The CDR3 spans 14 residues. The entire variable domain, with the rest obtained from reference TRBV19 and TRBJ1-5, is as follows: DGGITQSPKYLFRKEGQNVTLSCEQNLNHDAMYWYRQDPGQGLRLIYYSQIVNDFQKGDIAEGYSVSREKKESFPLTVTSAQKNPTAFYLCASSMWGGYQPQHFGDGTRLSIL.

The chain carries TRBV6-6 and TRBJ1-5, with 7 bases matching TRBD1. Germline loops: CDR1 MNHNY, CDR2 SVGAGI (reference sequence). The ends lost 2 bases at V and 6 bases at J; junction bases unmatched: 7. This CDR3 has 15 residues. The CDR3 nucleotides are TGTGCCAGCAGTTACGGGGACAGCGGGGGTCAGCCCCAGCATTTT. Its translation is CASSYGDSGGQPQHF.

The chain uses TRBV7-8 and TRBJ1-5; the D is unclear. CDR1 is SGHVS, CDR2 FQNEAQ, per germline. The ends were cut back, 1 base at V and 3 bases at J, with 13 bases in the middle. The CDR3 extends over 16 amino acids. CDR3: CASSLERGTANQPQHF. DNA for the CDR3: TGTGCCAGCAGCTTAGAGCGGGGAACGGCCAATCAGCCCCAGCATTTT.

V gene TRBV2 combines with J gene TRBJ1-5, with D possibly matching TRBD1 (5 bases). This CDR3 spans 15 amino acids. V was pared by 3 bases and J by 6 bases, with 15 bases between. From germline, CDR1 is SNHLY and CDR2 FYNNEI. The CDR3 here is CASSEWGGFSQPQHF. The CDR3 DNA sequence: TGTGCCAGCAGTGAGTGGGGGGGGTTCAGTCAGCCCCAGCATTTT.

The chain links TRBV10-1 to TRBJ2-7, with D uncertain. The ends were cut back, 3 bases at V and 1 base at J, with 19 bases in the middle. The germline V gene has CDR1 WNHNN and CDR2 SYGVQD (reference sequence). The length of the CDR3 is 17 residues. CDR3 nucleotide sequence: TGCGCCAGCAGTGAAGAGCCCTCGACTGCGCCTTCCTACGAGCAGTACTTC. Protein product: CASSEEPSTAPSYEQYF.

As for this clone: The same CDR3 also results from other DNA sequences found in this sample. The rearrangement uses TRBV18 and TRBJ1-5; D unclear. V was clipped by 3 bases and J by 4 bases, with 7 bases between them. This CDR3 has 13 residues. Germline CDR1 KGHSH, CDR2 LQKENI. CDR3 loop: CASSPGSNQPQHF. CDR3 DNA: TGTGCCAGCTCACCGGGGAGTAATCAGCCCCAGCATTTT.

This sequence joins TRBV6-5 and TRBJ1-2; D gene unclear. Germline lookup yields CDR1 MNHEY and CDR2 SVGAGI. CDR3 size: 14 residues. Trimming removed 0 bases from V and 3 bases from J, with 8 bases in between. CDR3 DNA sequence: TGTGCCAGCAGTTACTCGAGGGTAGACTATGGCTACACCTTC. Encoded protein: CASSYSRVDYGYTF.

For the CDR3, the DNA is TGTGCCAGCAGCTCCACTACGAACACCGGGGAGCTGTTTTTT. It specifies CASSSTTNTGELFF. The chain carries TRBV7-6 and TRBJ2-2, with D hard to call. The germline V gene has CDR1 SGHVS and CDR2 FNYEAQ. The CDR3 sequence is 14 residues long. Trimming removed 4 bases from V and 0 bases from J, with 6 bases in between. The complete variable domain, with remaining parts taken from reference TRBV7-6 and TRBJ2-2, reads GAGVSQSPRYKVTKRGQDVALRCDPISGHVSLYWYRQALGQGPEFLTYFNYEAQQDKSGLPNDRFSAERPEGSISTLTIQRTEQRDSAMYRCASSSTTNTGELFFGEGSRLTVL.

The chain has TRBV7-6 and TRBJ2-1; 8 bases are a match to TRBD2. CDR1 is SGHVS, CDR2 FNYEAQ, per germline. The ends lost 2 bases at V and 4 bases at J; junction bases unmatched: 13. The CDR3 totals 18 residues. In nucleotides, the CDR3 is TGTGCCAGCAGCTTACAATGGTGGCGGGGGGCCTATTACAATGAGCAGTTCTTC. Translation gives CASSLQWWRGAYYNEQFF.

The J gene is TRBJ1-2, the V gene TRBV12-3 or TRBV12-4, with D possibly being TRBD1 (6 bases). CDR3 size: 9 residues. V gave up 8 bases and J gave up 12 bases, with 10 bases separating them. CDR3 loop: CASGPGDTF. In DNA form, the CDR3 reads TGTGCCAGCGGTCCAGGGGACACCTTC.